This T cell receptor (beta chain) originates from a study of tumor and adjacent non-tumor tissue in lung cancer. Germline assignment: CDR1 ENHRY and CDR2 SYGVKD. V gave up 3 bases and J gave up 1 base, with 11 bases separating them. This CDR3 has 15 residues. As concerns this clonotype: Without the conserved terminal phenylalanine or tryptophan, this CDR3 likely stems from a read error.

TCRbeta libraries were built with three rounds of nested PCR, modified from ARM-PCR. Each CDR3 protein is one row after TCRdb ran MiXCR on the multiplex PCR reads. The repertoire holds tens of thousands of distinct CDR3 sequences, with around two thirds as singletons. RNA was extracted from bulk tissue without any cell sorting. The normal lung tissue was taken more than 3 cm from the tumor edge. This clonotype originated in a man between 65 and 85 years old with non-small cell lung cancer. This chain uses TRBV10-3 with TRBJ2-3; D is unclear. Sequencing was performed on distant non-tumor lung tissue. CDR3: CAISDGGRRTDTQYL. The CDR3, as DNA: TGTGCCATCAGTGATGGTGGCAGACGCACAGATACGCAGTATCTT.